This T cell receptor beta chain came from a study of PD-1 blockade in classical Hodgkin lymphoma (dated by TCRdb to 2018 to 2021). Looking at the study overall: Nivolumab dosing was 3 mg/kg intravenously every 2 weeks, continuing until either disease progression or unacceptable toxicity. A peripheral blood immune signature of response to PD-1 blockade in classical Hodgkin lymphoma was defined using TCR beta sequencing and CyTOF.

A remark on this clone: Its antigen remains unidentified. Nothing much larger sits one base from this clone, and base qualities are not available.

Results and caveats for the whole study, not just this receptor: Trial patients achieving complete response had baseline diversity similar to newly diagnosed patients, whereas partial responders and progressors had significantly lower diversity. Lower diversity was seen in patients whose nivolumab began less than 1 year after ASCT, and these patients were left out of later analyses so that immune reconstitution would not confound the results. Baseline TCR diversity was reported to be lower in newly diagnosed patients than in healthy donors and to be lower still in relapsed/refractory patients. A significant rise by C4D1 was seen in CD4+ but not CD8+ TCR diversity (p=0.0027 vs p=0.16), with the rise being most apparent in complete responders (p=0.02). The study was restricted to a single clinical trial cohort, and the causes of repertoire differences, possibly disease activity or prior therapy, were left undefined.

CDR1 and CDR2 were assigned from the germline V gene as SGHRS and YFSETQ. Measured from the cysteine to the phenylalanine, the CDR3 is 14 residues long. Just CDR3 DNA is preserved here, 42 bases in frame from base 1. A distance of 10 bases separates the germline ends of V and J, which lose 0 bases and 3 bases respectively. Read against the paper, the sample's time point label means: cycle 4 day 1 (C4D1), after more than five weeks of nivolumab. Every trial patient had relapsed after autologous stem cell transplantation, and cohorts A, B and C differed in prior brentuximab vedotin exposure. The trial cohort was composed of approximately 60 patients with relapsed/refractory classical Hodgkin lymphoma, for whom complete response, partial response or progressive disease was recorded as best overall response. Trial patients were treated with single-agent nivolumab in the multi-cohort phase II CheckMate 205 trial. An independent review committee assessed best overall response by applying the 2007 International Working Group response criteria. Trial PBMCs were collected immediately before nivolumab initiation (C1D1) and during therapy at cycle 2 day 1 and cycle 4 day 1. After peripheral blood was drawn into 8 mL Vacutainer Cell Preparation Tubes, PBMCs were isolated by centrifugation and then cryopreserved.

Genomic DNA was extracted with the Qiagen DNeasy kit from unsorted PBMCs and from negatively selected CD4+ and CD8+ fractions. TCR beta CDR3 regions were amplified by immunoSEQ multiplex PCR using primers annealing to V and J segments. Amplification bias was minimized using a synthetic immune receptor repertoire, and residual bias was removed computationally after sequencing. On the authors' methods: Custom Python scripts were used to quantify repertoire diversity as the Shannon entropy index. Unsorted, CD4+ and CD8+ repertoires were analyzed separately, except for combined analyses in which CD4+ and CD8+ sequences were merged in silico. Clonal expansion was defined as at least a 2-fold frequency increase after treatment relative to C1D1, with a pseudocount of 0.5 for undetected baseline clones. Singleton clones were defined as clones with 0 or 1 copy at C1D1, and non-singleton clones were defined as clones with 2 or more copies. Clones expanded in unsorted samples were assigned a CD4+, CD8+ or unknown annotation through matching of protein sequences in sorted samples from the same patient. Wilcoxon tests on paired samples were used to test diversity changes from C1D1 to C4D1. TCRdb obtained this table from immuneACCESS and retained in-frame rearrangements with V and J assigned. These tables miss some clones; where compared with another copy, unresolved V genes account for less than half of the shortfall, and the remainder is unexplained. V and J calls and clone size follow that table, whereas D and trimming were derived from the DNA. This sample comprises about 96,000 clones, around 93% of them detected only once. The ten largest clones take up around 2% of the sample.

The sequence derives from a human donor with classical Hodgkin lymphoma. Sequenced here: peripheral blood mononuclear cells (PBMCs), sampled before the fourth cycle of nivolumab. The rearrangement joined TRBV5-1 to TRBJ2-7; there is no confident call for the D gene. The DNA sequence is TGCGCCAGCAGCTTGGGAGTAGGGCGCTACGAGCAGTACTTC. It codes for CASSLGVGRYEQYF.